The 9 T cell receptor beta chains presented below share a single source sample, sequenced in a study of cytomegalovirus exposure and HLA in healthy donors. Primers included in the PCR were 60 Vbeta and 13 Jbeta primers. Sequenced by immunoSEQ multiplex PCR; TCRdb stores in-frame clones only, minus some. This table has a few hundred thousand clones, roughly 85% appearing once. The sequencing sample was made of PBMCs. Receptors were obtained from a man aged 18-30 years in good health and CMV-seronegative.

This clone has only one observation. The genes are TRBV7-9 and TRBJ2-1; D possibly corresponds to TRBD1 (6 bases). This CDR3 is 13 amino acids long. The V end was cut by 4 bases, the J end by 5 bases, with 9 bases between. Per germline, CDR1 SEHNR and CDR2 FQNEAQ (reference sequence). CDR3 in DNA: TGTGCCAGCAGCTCATACAGGGACAATGAGCAGTTCTTC. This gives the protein CASSSYRDNEQFF.

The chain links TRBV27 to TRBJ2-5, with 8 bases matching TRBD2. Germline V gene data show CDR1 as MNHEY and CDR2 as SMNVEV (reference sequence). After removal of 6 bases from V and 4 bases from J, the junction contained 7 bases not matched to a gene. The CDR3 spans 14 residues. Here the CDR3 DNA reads TGTGCCAGCAGAGAACTAGCGGCCCCAGAGACCCAGTACTTC. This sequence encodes CASRELAAPETQYF.

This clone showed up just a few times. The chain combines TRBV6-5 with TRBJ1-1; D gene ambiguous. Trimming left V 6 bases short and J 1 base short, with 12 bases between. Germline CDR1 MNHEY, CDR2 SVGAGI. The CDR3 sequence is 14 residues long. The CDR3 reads CASRSDRQNTEAFF. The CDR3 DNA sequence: TGTGCCAGCAGGTCCGACCGACAGAACACTGAAGCTTTCTTT.

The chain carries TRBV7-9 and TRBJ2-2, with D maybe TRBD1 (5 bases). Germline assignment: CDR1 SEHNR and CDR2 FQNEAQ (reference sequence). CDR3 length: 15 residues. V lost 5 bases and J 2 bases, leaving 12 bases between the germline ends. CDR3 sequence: CASSLPQGNTGELFF. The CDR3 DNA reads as TGTGCCAGCAGCCTCCCGCAGGGAAACACCGGGGAGCTGTTTTTT.

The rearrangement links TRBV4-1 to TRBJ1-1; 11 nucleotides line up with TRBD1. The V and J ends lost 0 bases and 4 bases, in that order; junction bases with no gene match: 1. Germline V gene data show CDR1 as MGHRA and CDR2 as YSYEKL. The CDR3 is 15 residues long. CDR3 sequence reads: CASSQDGTGGTEAFF. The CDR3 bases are TGCGCCAGCAGCCAAGATGGGACAGGGGGCACTGAAGCTTTCTTT.

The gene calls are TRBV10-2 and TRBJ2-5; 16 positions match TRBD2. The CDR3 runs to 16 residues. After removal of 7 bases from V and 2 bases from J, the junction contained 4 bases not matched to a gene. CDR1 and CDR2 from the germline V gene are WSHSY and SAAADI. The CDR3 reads CASTGTSGGAQETQYF. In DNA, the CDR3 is TGCGCCAGCACCGGGACTAGCGGGGGGGCTCAAGAGACCCAGTACTTC.

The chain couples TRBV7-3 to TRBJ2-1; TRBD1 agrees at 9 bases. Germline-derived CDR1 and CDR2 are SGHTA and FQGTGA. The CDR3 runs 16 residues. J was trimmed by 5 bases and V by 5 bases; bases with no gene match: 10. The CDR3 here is CASSPTGGTIDNEQFF. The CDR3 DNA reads TGTGCCAGCAGCCCGACAGGGGGTACCATCGACAATGAGCAGTTCTTC.

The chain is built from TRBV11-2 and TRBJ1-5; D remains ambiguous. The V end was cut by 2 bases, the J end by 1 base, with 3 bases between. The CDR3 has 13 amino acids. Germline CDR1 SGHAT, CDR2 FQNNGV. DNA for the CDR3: TGTGCCAGCAGCTTACAAAGCAATCAGCCCCAGCATTTT. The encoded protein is CASSLQSNQPQHF. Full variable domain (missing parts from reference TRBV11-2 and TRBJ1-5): EAGVAQSPRYKIIEKRQSVAFWCNPISGHATLYWYQQILGQGPKLLIQFQNNGVVDDSQLPKDRFSAERLKGVDSTLKIQPAKLEDSAVYLCASSLQSNQPQHFGDGTRLSIL.

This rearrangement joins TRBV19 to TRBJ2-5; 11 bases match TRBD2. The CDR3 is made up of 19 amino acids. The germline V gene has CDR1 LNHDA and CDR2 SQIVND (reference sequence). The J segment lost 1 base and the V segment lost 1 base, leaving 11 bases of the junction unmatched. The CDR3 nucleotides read TGTGCCAGTAGTATAGGTTACGGACTAGCGGGTCACAGCCAAGAGACCCAGTACTTC. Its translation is CASSIGYGLAGHSQETQYF.